One sample yielded the 26 T cell receptor beta chains listed below, sequenced in a study of blood T cells in healthy people across ages. Using a J-beta primer mix together with a sample-barcoded 5' primer, a second PCR was run for about 6 to 11 cycles. TCRdb re-analysed the 5' RACE reads in MiXCR, keeping a single row per CDR3 protein. The table records around 1,700,000 distinct CDR3 sequences, over 25% of them present only once. Material: blood. The source of these receptors is a woman aged 25-40 years in good health.

The table lists this clonotype with many counts. This rearrangement joins TRBV4-1 to TRBJ2-4; D is undetermined. Germline V lookup: CDR1 MGHRA, CDR2 YSYEKL. Between the trimmed V and J ends, which lost 3 bases and 3 bases, there was a span of 12 bases. This CDR3 has 15 amino acids. The CDR3 sequence is CASSQGSIIKNIQYF. The CDR3, as DNA: TGCGCCAGCAGCCAGGGTAGCATTATCAAAAACATTCAGTACTTC.

V usage is TRBV6-2 or TRBV6-3 and J usage is TRBJ2-1; 13 bases fit TRBD2. Matching the DNA end better, TRBJ2-7 makes the J call doubtful. The germline gives CDR1 MNHEY, CDR2 SVGEGT. The CDR3 runs 20 residues. In nucleotides, the CDR3 is TGTGCCAGCAGTATCCTCCCGGGACTAGCGGGGCCGAGCTCCTACAATGAGCAGTACTTC. Amino acids: CASSILPGLAGPSSYNEQYF.

This chain links TRBV6-2 or TRBV6-3 with TRBJ2-2, with D perhaps matching TRBD1 or TRBD2 (6 bases each). The CDR3 has 15 residues. CDR1 MNHEY and CDR2 SVGEGT come from the germline V gene. The V end lost 7 bases, the J end lost 9 bases, and 21 bases lay between the germline ends. The CDR3 is CASTSRGTNPRELFF. The CDR3 DNA sequence: TGTGCCAGCACCTCTCGCGGGACAAATCCGAGGGAGCTGTTTTTT.

A word on this clonotype: A read error is possible here, since a much larger clone lies one base away. The V and J genes are TRBV7-6 and TRBJ2-1; D may be TRBD1 or TRBD2 (5 bases each). Germline values: CDR1 SGHVS, CDR2 FNYEAQ. The CDR3 extends over 16 amino acids. CDR3 sequence reads: CACSSSPTGTSNEQFF. In DNA, the CDR3 is TGTGCCTGCAGCTCATCACCGACCGGGACCTCCAATGAGCAGTTCTTC.

The table lists this clonotype with a few counts. J is TRBJ1-2 and V is TRBV6-5; possibly TRBD1 for D (5 bases). The CDR3 covers 16 residues. The germline gives CDR1 MNHEY, CDR2 SVGAGI. The V gene lost 5 bases and the J gene lost 3 bases, with 19 bases spanning the gap. The CDR3 sequence is CASSPSEGKTYYGYTF. The CDR3 bases are TGTGCCAGCAGTCCCTCAGAGGGGAAAACTTACTATGGCTACACCTTC.

The chain joins TRBV7-8 to TRBJ1-4, with 8 bases matching TRBD1. The V gene end was trimmed by 1 base and the J gene end by 8 bases; junction bases not matched to a gene: 3. Germline V gene data show CDR1 as SGHVS and CDR2 as FQNEAQ. This CDR3 is 14 amino acids long. The CDR3 region has the DNA TGTGCCAGCAGCTTAGGTAGACAGGGGGAAAAACTGTTTTTT. It is translated as CASSLGRQGEKLFF.

This chain joins TRBV3-1 and TRBJ1-4, with D possibly being TRBD1 (6 bases). In germline, CDR1 is LGHDT, CDR2 YNNKEL (reference sequence). V was clipped by 3 bases and J by 2 bases, with 13 bases between them. This CDR3 has 16 amino acids. CDR3 DNA sequence: TGTGCCAGCAGCCATAGGGGGGGGTCCACTAATGAAAAACTGTTTTTT. This translates into CASSHRGGSTNEKLFF. Together with reference TRBV3-1 and TRBJ1-4, the CDR3 gives the full variable domain: DTAVSQTPKYLVTQMGNDKSIKCEQNLGHDTMYWYKQDSKKFLKIMFSYNNKELIINETVPNRFSPKSPDKAHLNLHINSLELGDSAVYFCASSHRGGSTNEKLFFGSGTQLSVL.

The chain is built from TRBV24-1 and TRBJ2-3; 7 bases are shared with TRBD1. V lost 6 bases to trimming and J lost 2 bases; unmatched junction nucleotides: 10. From germline, CDR1 is KGHDR and CDR2 SFDVKD. CDR3 length: 16 residues. For the CDR3, the DNA is TGTGCCACCAGTAGGGGATCGGGACAGCCCACAGATACGCAGTATTTT. This sequence encodes CATSRGSGQPTDTQYF.

V and J are TRBV28 and TRBJ2-1, with D possibly matching TRBD2 (7 bases). The CDR3 has 15 residues. The germline V and J ends were trimmed by 6 bases and 5 bases, with 17 bases remaining between them. Germline assignment: CDR1 MDHEN and CDR2 SYDVKM. The CDR3 region is CASRSSGGAHNEQFF. The CDR3 region has the DNA TGTGCCAGCAGATCAAGTGGGGGGGCCCACAATGAGCAGTTCTTC.

This clonotype was seen just once. The chain recombines TRBV6-1 with TRBJ1-2; D uncertain. V was shortened by 1 base and J by 8 bases, with 5 bases between the two germline ends. The CDR3 covers 11 residues. Germline V gene lookup returns CDR1 MNHNS and CDR2 SASEGT. The CDR3 is CASSEGPGYTF. CDR3 bases: TGTGCCAGCAGTGAAGGGCCCGGCTACACCTTC.

This chain joins TRBV10-2 and TRBJ2-5; 8 nucleotides align to TRBD2. J lost 4 bases, V lost 6 bases, and 10 bases had no gene match. Germline V lookup: CDR1 WSHSY, CDR2 SAAADI. This CDR3 region has 15 residues. The CDR3 here is CASRETGGLGETQYF. The CDR3 DNA sequence: TGCGCCAGCAGGGAAACGGGGGGGCTCGGAGAGACCCAGTACTTC.

Concerning this clonotype: With a much larger clone just one base away, this may be a read error. V gene TRBV11-2 combines with J gene TRBJ2-1; D call uncertain. Germline CDR1 SGHAT, CDR2 FQNNGV. The CDR3 spans 14 residues. The V end lost 5 bases, the J end lost 10 bases, and 18 bases lay between the germline ends. CDR3 sequence (DNA): TGTGCCAGCAGCCAACCCCGTAACCCGAACGAGCAGTTCTTC. This translates into CASSQPRNPNEQFF.

In this sample, this clonotype turned up a few times. The rearrangement joins TRBV2 to TRBJ1-2; no clear D. Deletions cut 1 base from V and 4 bases from J, with 7 bases between. CDR1 and CDR2 (germline): SNHLY, FYNNEI. This CDR3 is 13 amino acids long. The CDR3 protein is CASSEEMSYGYTF. For the CDR3, the DNA is TGTGCCAGCAGTGAAGAAATGTCCTATGGCTACACCTTC.

The table lists this clonotype with a count of one. The rearrangement uses TRBV20-1 and TRBJ2-4, with D possibly matching TRBD2 (5 bases). This CDR3 comprises 12 residues. Germline loops: CDR1 DFQATT, CDR2 SNEGSKA (reference sequence). As DNA, the CDR3 is TGCAGCGTGGGAGACGGCAAAAACATTCAGTACTTC. Protein sequence: CSVGDGKNIQYF.

In its sample, this clonotype was seen many times. V and J are TRBV4-1 and TRBJ2-5, with 8 bases fitting TRBD1. The junction had 7 bases not matched to a gene; V was cut back by 4 bases and J by 6 bases. The CDR3 is 14 amino acids. Germline assignment: CDR1 MGHRA and CDR2 YSYEKL. The chain's CDR3 is CASSPTGDLQTQYF. DNA of the CDR3: TGCGCCAGCAGCCCGACAGGGGATCTCCAGACCCAGTACTTC.

DNA of the CDR3: TGTGCCAGCAGTTCCCCGGGACAGGGGAGCGCAGATACGCAGTATTTT. This sequence encodes CASSSPGQGSADTQYF. The rearrangement joins TRBV6-5 to TRBJ2-3; 10 bases match TRBD1. V gave up 4 bases and J gave up 4 bases; unmatched junction bases: 8. Germline values: CDR1 MNHEY, CDR2 SVGAGI. This CDR3 has 16 residues.

This clonotype has ten or more counts. The CDR3 coding sequence is TGTGCCAGCAGCTTCCGACAGGGGAACACTGGGGCCAACGTCCTGACTTTC. Its translation is CASSFRQGNTGANVLTF. V gene TRBV13 combines with J gene TRBJ2-6; TRBD1 matches at 8 bases. Losses at the gene ends were 3 bases for V and 2 bases for J; bases not matched to a gene: 6. The CDR3 is 17 residues long. Per the germline V gene, CDR1 is PRHDT and CDR2 is FYEKMQ (reference sequence).

V gene TRBV18 combines with J gene TRBJ2-3, with a weak D call TRBD1 (6 bases). CDR1 KGHSH and CDR2 LQKENI come from the germline V gene. The V end was cut by 3 bases, the J end by 2 bases, with 21 bases between. The CDR3 has 18 residues. CDR3 amino acids: CASSPPRARGFSTDTQYF. The CDR3 DNA is TGTGCCAGCTCACCCCCAAGAGCAAGGGGGTTCTCCACAGATACGCAGTATTTT.

Points on this clonotype: Just one base apart from a much larger clone, this may be a read error. The DNA for the CDR3 is TGTGCCACCAGCAGAGGTACGGGGGCGAACAAGCAGTACTTC. Its translation: CATSRGTGANKQYF. The gene calls are TRBV15 and TRBJ2-7; tentatively, D is TRBD1 or TRBD2 (6 bases each). Germline CDR1 is LNHNV and CDR2 is YYDKDF (reference sequence). The CDR3 has 14 residues. V lost 1 base to trimming and J lost 8 bases, with 15 bases between them.

This clonotype has ten or more counts. The chain employs TRBV19 and TRBJ2-4; the D gene is possibly TRBD1 (5 bases). Germline lookup yields CDR1 LNHDA and CDR2 SQIVND (reference sequence). Trimming pared 4 bases from V and 1 base from J, leaving 14 bases between. This CDR3 contains 16 residues. CDR3 bases: TGTGCCAGTAGTAAAAGAACGACAGAGGCCAAAAACATTCAGTACTTC. Protein sequence: CASSKRTTEAKNIQYF.

This clonotype has more than one count but fewer than ten. The rearrangement joins TRBV6-5 to TRBJ2-3, with D uncertain. The germline V gene has CDR1 MNHEY and CDR2 SVGAGI. The CDR3 consists of 12 residues. Trimming stripped 0 bases from V and 12 bases from J, with 10 bases between. The CDR3 nucleotides read TGTGCCAGCAGTTACTCGGGTGGCCCCCAGTATTTT. Translation gives CASSYSGGPQYF.

Points on this clonotype: Just one base apart from a much larger clone, this may be a read error. The chain employs TRBV6-5 and TRBJ2-1; no reliable D call. The DNA end is a closer match to TRBJ2-7, so the J assignment may be wrong. CDR3 length equals 14 residues. CDR1 is MNHEY and CDR2 is SVGAGI in the germline V gene. CDR3 region: CASSYAARPNEQYF. CDR3 coding DNA: TGTGCCAGCAGTTACGCGGCAAGACCCAATGAGCAGTACTTC.

This clonotype was observed at least ten times. The chain is built from TRBV5-1 and TRBJ2-1, with D perhaps assigned TRBD1 or TRBD2 (6 bases each). The V gene's germline CDR1 is SGHRS and CDR2 YFSETQ. CDR3 size: 14 residues. The ends were cut back, 1 base at V and 10 bases at J, with 15 bases in the middle. CDR3 residues: CASSLKQGGGEQFF. The CDR3 DNA is TGCGCCAGCAGCTTGAAACAGGGAGGTGGGGAGCAGTTCTTC.

Of note for this clonotype: A junction end diverges from the germline sequence, so it may reflect a read error. The J gene is TRBJ2-1, the V gene TRBV7-3; 7 nucleotides line up with TRBD2. Germline CDR1 reads SGHTA; CDR2 reads FQGTGA. This CDR3 has 16 residues. The CDR3 DNA reads as TGTGCCAGCAGCTTAGGGCTAGCGGTCTCCCACAATGAGCAGTTCTTC. Amino acids: CASSLGLAVSHNEQFF.

J is TRBJ1-1 and V is TRBV5-1, with D uncertain. Between the trimmed V and J ends, which lost 0 bases and 1 base, there was a span of 10 bases. The CDR3 length is 15 residues. Germline V gene lookup returns CDR1 SGHRS and CDR2 YFSETQ. The CDR3 DNA reads TGCGCCAGCAGCTTGGTAGTGGCGGGGAACACTGAAGCTTTCTTT. Protein product: CASSLVVAGNTEAFF.

The chain has TRBV7-7 and TRBJ2-1; TRBD2 matches at 10 bases. V dropped 1 base and J dropped 1; count of bases not matched to a gene: 4. The CDR3 sequence is 17 residues long. Germline V lookup: CDR1 SSHAT, CDR2 FNYEAQ (reference sequence). The CDR3 is CASSLGVSGRSYNEQFF. CDR3 DNA sequence: TGTGCCAGCAGCTTAGGGGTTAGCGGGAGGTCCTACAATGAGCAGTTCTTC.